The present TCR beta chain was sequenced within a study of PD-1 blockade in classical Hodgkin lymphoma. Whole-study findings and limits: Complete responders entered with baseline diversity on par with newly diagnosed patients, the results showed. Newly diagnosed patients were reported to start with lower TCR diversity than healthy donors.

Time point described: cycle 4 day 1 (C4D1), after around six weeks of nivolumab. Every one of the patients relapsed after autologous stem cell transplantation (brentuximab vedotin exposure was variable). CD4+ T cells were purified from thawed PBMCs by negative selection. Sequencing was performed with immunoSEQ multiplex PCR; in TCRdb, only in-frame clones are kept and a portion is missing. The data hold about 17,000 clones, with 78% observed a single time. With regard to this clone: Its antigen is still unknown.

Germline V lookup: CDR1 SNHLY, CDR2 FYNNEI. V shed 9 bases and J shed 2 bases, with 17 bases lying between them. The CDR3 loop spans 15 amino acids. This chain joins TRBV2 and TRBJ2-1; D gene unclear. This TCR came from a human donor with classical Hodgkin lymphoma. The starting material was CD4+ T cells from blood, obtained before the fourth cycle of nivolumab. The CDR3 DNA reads TGTGCCAGTACCTCAGGTCACGCGACCTACAATGAGCAGTTCTTC. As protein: CASTSGHATYNEQFF.